This note documents a single T cell receptor beta chain sequence. The antigen is unknown. The record originates from a study of T cells after yellow fever vaccination. Study findings and constraints: Most primary-vaccination clones recurred post-booster (around 95% CD4, around 90% CD8).

TCRdb used MiXCR to reprocess the 5' RACE reads, holding one entry per CDR3 protein. Among some 340,000 distinct CDR3 sequences listed, 4.1% were seen once. CDR3 length equals 14 residues. Looked up from germline, CDR1 is LGHDT and CDR2 is YNNKEL (reference sequence). V lost 4 bases and J lost 5; bases outside the gene matches: 6. This sequence was found in a young man who received the YFV17D yellow fever vaccine. V and J are TRBV3-1 and TRBJ1-1; 8 positions agree with TRBD1. The sequencing here drew on PBMCs, taken 5 days after the yellow fever booster vaccination. Here the CDR3 DNA reads TGTGCCAGCAGCCGAGACAGGGGCATAACTGAAGCTTTCTTT. This codes for CASSRDRGITEAFF. The full variable domain, in which reference TRBV3-1 and TRBJ1-1 provide the parts outside the CDR3, is DTAVSQTPKYLVTQMGNDKSIKCEQNLGHDTMYWYKQDSKKFLKIMFSYNNKELIINETVPNRFSPKSPDKAHLNLHINSLELGDSAVYFCASSRDRGITEAFFGQGTRLTVV.